These 9 T cell receptor beta chains share one sample of origin, sequenced in a study of vaccination and CD4 T cells after COVID-19. Documented treatment: approximately 10-day PBMC culture with coronavirus spike peptide pools or control peptides (ViraFEST assay). Which antigens these TCRs recognize remains unknown. An Oncomine TCR Beta short-read assay was used to sequence the DNA from cultured CD4+ T cells. TCRdb independently ran MiXCR on the PCR reads; one entry per CDR3 protein. This sample has 10,000 to 15,000 distinct CDR3 sequences, with just over 60% found just once. The sample comprised CD4+ T cells from blood, cultured in vitro. These receptors all come from a human donor who had recovered from COVID-19.

A few counts support this clonotype. The chain has TRBV20-1 and TRBJ1-5, with D maybe TRBD1 (5 bases). CDR1 DFQATT and CDR2 SNEGSKA come from the germline V gene (reference sequence). The CDR3 totals 15 residues. V gave up 5 bases and J gave up 4 bases, with 18 bases separating them. Here the CDR3 reads CSAGIGTGKNQPQHF. The DNA of the CDR3 is TGCAGTGCTGGCATCGGGACGGGAAAGAATCAGCCCCAGCATTTT.

This clonotype was seen once. This chain joins TRBV19 and TRBJ1-2; D not certain. The CDR3 totals 15 residues. V dropped 2 bases and J dropped 6 bases, with 16 bases sitting between them. In germline, CDR1 is LNHDA, CDR2 SQIVND (reference sequence). Here the CDR3 reads CASSISGPSHNGYTF. Here the CDR3 DNA reads TGTGCCAGTAGTATAAGCGGGCCATCACATAATGGCTACACCTTC.

The genes are TRBV14 and TRBJ2-4; no reliable D call. CDR3 length equals 13 residues. The germline CDR1 and CDR2 sequences are SGHDN and FVKESK. The V and J ends lost 2 bases and 6 bases respectively, with 8 bases between them. The CDR3 nucleotides read TGTGCCAGCAGCCAATCGGTAGGAAACATTCAGTACTTC. Protein: CASSQSVGNIQYF. The full variable domain, its missing parts supplied by reference TRBV14 and TRBJ2-4, is EAGVTQFPSHSVIEKGQTVTLRCDPISGHDNLYWYRRVMGKEIKFLLHFVKESKQDESGMPNNRFLAERTGGTYSTLKVQPAELEDSGVYFCASSQSVGNIQYFGAGTRLSVL.

This clonotype was detected only a few times. The chain is built from TRBV6-1 and TRBJ2-7; TRBD1 matches at 7 bases. Germline CDR1 reads MNHNS; CDR2 reads SASEGT. J lost 2 bases, V lost 6 bases, and 7 bases had no gene match. This CDR3 contains 14 residues. CDR3 bases: TGTGCCAGCAGCCGGACAGGTCTGACCTACGAGCAGTACTTC. Translation: CASSRTGLTYEQYF.

The chain links TRBV10-3 to TRBJ1-5; D not resolved. Trimming took off 6 bases at V and 2 bases at J, with 11 bases between the two ends. The germline V gene has CDR1 ENHRY and CDR2 SYGVKD. This CDR3 contains 14 residues. The CDR3 DNA is TGTGCCATCAGCTTCGACCAACGCAATCAGCCCCAGCATTTT. Encoded protein: CAISFDQRNQPQHF.

The V call is TRBV19, the J call TRBJ2-1, with a tentative D call TRBD2 (6 bases). The V end lost 1 base, the J end lost 5 bases, and 24 bases lay between the germline ends. This CDR3 region has 19 residues. CDR1 is LNHDA and CDR2 is SQIVND in the germline V gene (reference sequence). In DNA, the CDR3 is TGTGCCAGTAGTATAGTGTTATGGAGGGGTAGACTCAGAAACAATGAGCAGTTCTTC. Encoded protein: CASSIVLWRGRLRNNEQFF.

This chain uses TRBV24-1 with TRBJ2-5; D is undetermined. This CDR3 comprises 14 residues. Germline V CDR1 and CDR2: KGHDR, SFDVKD. V was clipped by 3 bases and J by 5 bases, with 12 bases between them. This chain's CDR3 is CATSDPTFGETQYF. The CDR3 DNA is TGTGCCACCAGTGATCCCACATTTGGGGAGACCCAGTACTTC.

This clonotype was recorded a few times. V is TRBV28 and J is TRBJ1-5; no firm D call. V was clipped by 5 bases and J by 1 base, with 9 bases between them. Germline CDR1 MDHEN, CDR2 SYDVKM. This CDR3 has 14 residues. In nucleotides, the CDR3 is TGTGCCAGCAGTCCTGGTGGGAGCAATCAGCCCCAGCATTTT. This translates into CASSPGGSNQPQHF. Using reference TRBV28 and TRBJ1-5 for the parts outside the CDR3, the full variable domain is DVKVTQSSRYLVKRTGEKVFLECVQDMDHENMFWYRQDPGLGLRLIYFSYDVKMKEKGDIPEGYSVSREKKERFSLILESASTNQTSMYLCASSPGGSNQPQHFGDGTRLSIL.

This clonotype came up a few times. The V call is TRBV19, the J call TRBJ1-5; possible D gene TRBD1, 5 bases. This CDR3 comprises 14 residues. The V gene's germline CDR1 is LNHDA and CDR2 SQIVND (reference sequence). Trimming removed 0 bases from V and 7 bases from J, with 10 bases in between. As DNA, the CDR3 is TGTGCCAGTAGTATAGATCGGAGGGGCCAGCCCCAGCATTTT. Its protein product is CASSIDRRGQPQHF.